Listed here are 29 T cell receptor beta chains from one sample, sequenced in a study of T cells after posttransplantation cyclophosphamide. The table came from immunoSEQ multiplex PCR; TCRdb's copy has only in-frame clones and leaves some out. The sample was found to contain 7,000 or so clones, and every one recurs. A marrow graft followed busulfan-fludarabine conditioning, with cyclophosphamide on days +3 and +4. The sequencing here drew on PBMCs, taken after allogeneic stem cell transplant with posttransplant cyclophosphamide. The receptors originated from a female patient aged 50-59 years who received an allogeneic stem cell transplant from an unrelated donor, was CMV-positive, and had acute GVHD only. Some of these T cells may belong to the graft donor.

The sample holds many counts of this clone. The chain recombines TRBV5-4 with TRBJ2-1; D gene ambiguous. The germline V gene has CDR1 SGHNT and CDR2 YYREEE (reference sequence). Trimming took 0 bases from V and 4 from J, leaving 11 bases between them. CDR3 length: 15 residues. This CDR3 reads CASSLGVAPYNEQFF. CDR3 DNA: TGTGCCAGCAGCTTGGGGGTAGCCCCATACAATGAGCAGTTCTTC.

This clone was recorded many times. V gene TRBV10-3 combines with J gene TRBJ2-5, with a weak D call TRBD2 (5 bases). V was clipped by 3 bases and J by 4 bases, with 9 bases between them. Germline lookup yields CDR1 ENHRY and CDR2 SYGVKD. The CDR3 spans 13 residues. CDR3 coding DNA: TGTGCCATCAGTGAACGAGGGATAGAGACCCAGTACTTC. Translating it yields CAISERGIETQYF.

Concerning this clone: Mismatch with germline at one junction end may stem from a read error. The rearrangement joins TRBV15 to TRBJ2-4, with TRBD2 matching 8 bases. The CDR3 length is 15 residues. Germline V gene sequence: CDR1 LNHNV, CDR2 YYDKDF (reference sequence). CDR3 protein: CATSRVAGGGDIQYF. The CDR3 bases are TGTGCCACCAGCAGAGTTGCGGGAGGCGGGGACATTCAGTACTTT.

This clone was recorded many times. The V and J genes are TRBV4-3 and TRBJ2-7; no reliable D call. The CDR3 totals 16 residues. Trimming took off 1 base at V and 0 bases at J, with 13 bases between the two ends. Germline V gene lookup returns CDR1 LGHNA and CDR2 YSLEER. The CDR3 region is CASSQVVAGNSYEQYF. CDR3 coding DNA: TGCGCCAGCAGCCAAGTGGTAGCTGGCAACTCCTACGAGCAGTACTTC.

This clone was counted at least ten times. The gene calls are TRBV18 and TRBJ2-5; TRBD2 matches 12 bases. This CDR3 has 15 residues. The V segment lost 6 bases and the J segment 5 bases; nucleotides outside the gene matches: 7. Germline CDR1 and CDR2: KGHSH and LQKENI. CDR3 region: CASSPTSGSGETQYF. CDR3 DNA sequence: TGTGCCAGCTCCCCGACTAGCGGGAGCGGTGAGACCCAGTACTTC.

This clone was counted between two and nine times. The rearrangement links TRBV9 to TRBJ1-2; D possibly corresponds to TRBD1 (5 bases). CDR3 length equals 15 residues. V lost 4 bases and J lost 3, with 16 bases in between. Germline V gives CDR1 SGDLS, CDR2 YYNGEE. CDR3 loop: CASSPRAGGDYGYTF. DNA for the CDR3: TGTGCCAGCAGCCCCCGGGCGGGAGGGGACTATGGCTACACCTTC.

The J gene is TRBJ2-7, the V gene TRBV4-1; possible D gene TRBD1, 7 bases. Trimming stripped 2 bases from V and 3 bases from J, with 17 bases between. Germline loops: CDR1 MGHRA, CDR2 YSYEKL. This CDR3 is built from 16 residues. In DNA form, the CDR3 reads TGCGCCAGCAGCCAAACCGCGGCAGGGGGGATCTACGAGCAGTACTTC. Translation gives CASSQTAAGGIYEQYF.

This clone was detected ten times or more. In nucleotides, the CDR3 is TGCGCCAGCAGCTTGGATGGACAGGGTGGAAACACCATATATTTT. Protein sequence: CASSLDGQGGNTIYF. V is TRBV5-1 and J is TRBJ1-3, with 8 bases fitting TRBD1. The germline V gene encodes CDR1 SGHRS and CDR2 YFSETQ. V lost 0 bases to trimming and J lost 3 bases; unmatched junction nucleotides: 2. This CDR3 has 15 amino acids.

This clone was counted ten times or more. The rearrangement joins TRBV19 to TRBJ1-5; 9 bases map to TRBD1. The CDR3 totals 14 residues. The trim removed 7 bases at V and 2 bases at J, leaving 3 bases unmatched. Germline V gives CDR1 LNHDA, CDR2 SQIVND (reference sequence). The CDR3 DNA reads as TGTGCCAGTAACAGGGGGCCCGGCAATCAGCCCCAGCATTTT. This translates into CASNRGPGNQPQHF.

This clone was seen at least ten times. The J gene is TRBJ2-2, the V gene TRBV11-3; D is unresolved. The length of the CDR3 is 14 residues. The germline V gene encodes CDR1 SGHNT and CDR2 YENEEA. Deletions cut 3 bases from V and 5 bases from J, with 10 bases between. The CDR3 loop is CASSFRPGTGELFF. CDR3 bases: TGTGCCAGCAGCTTCCGTCCCGGGACCGGGGAGCTGTTTTTT.

There are many counts of this clone. Other DNA sequences of this sample code for an identical CDR3. The CDR3 nucleotides are TGTGCCAGCAGTTACTCGGGGGGAGTCAATGAGCAGTTCTTC. Protein product: CASSYSGGVNEQFF. The chain links TRBV6-5 to TRBJ2-1, with D maybe TRBD2 (6 bases). Germline V gives CDR1 MNHEY, CDR2 SVGAGI. Trimming took 0 bases from V and 6 from J, leaving 9 bases between them. CDR3 length: 14 residues.

This clone was counted many times. V gene TRBV5-6 combines with J gene TRBJ2-5; D unresolved. Trimming left V 2 bases short and J 4 bases short, with 9 bases between. The CDR3 is 13 amino acids. Germline-derived CDR1 and CDR2 are SGHDT and YYEEEE. The CDR3 DNA is TGTGCCAGCAGCTTAACCGGCGGAGAGACCCAGTACTTC. Amino acid sequence: CASSLTGGETQYF.

This clone was observed at least ten times. The chain couples TRBV6-5 to TRBJ2-1; 11 bases align to TRBD2. Germline V gene sequence: CDR1 MNHEY, CDR2 SVGAGI. Trimming took 5 bases from V and 4 from J; bases not matched to a gene: 4. CDR3 length: 15 residues. The CDR3 region has the DNA TGTGCCAGCAGTCTTCGACTAGCGGGGTACAATGAGCAGTTCTTC. It is translated as CASSLRLAGYNEQFF.

This clone was seen many times. The rearrangement uses TRBV9 and TRBJ2-1; 10 bases agree with TRBD2. V shed 0 bases, J shed 3 bases, and the junction held 3 bases outside the gene matches. The CDR3 has 16 residues. Germline lookup yields CDR1 SGDLS and CDR2 YYNGEE. The CDR3 bases are TGTGCCAGCAGCGTAGCTAGCGGGAGCTTCTACAATGAGCAGTTCTTC. This gives the protein CASSVASGSFYNEQFF.

This clone was seen more than once but under ten times. This chain uses TRBV2 with TRBJ2-3; 9 positions match TRBD1. The CDR3 length is 14 residues. With 6 bases clipped from V and 2 bases from J, the junction kept 3 bases outside the gene matches. The germline V gene has CDR1 SNHLY and CDR2 FYNNEI. CDR3: CASRDRGSTDTQYF. The CDR3, as DNA: TGTGCCAGCAGGGACAGGGGATCCACAGATACGCAGTATTTT.

The table lists this clone with many counts. This rearrangement joins TRBV28 to TRBJ1-1, with D perhaps TRBD1 (5 bases). The CDR3 totals 13 residues. Trimming pared 4 bases from V and 6 bases from J, leaving 12 bases between. Per the germline V gene, CDR1 is MDHEN and CDR2 is SYDVKM. For the CDR3, the DNA is TGTGCCAGCAGTTCCCCCCCCAGGGCTGAAGCTTTCTTT. Protein: CASSSPPRAEAFF.

The chain couples TRBV9 to TRBJ2-3, with 10 bases identical to TRBD2. V shed 4 bases, J shed 1 base, and the junction held 3 bases outside the gene matches. The CDR3 consists of 15 residues. Germline CDR1 SGDLS, CDR2 YYNGEE. The CDR3 sequence: CASSTGTSGTDTQYF. CDR3 in DNA: TGTGCCAGCAGCACCGGGACTAGCGGCACAGATACGCAGTATTTT.

Of note for this clone: The sample has other DNA sequences that encode this CDR3 too. The V call is TRBV4-1, the J call TRBJ2-2; TRBD2 matches at 8 bases. The CDR3 has 18 residues. Germline trimming cut 2 bases from V and 5 bases from J; bases unmatched to any gene: 13. CDR1 MGHRA and CDR2 YSYEKL come from the germline V gene. Here the CDR3 DNA reads TGCGCCAGCAGCCAATGGACGAGCGGGAGAAGAGGGACCGGGGAGCTGTTTTTT. Amino acids: CASSQWTSGRRGTGELFF.

There are many counts of this clone. The CDR3 DNA reads as TGTGCCAGCAGTGCCCTTGGGTCGGCTAGTGAAAAACTGTTTTTT. It codes for CASSALGSASEKLFF. The rearrangement links TRBV25-1 to TRBJ1-4; D is ambiguous. The CDR3 length is 15 residues. Germline lookup yields CDR1 MGHDK and CDR2 SYGVNS. V was trimmed by 4 bases and J by 7 bases, leaving 16 bases between them.

This clone was counted many times. Since a much larger clone is just one base distant, this may be a read error. The sample carries other DNA sequences with the same CDR3. The chain recombines TRBV30 with TRBJ2-7; 9 bases are a match to TRBD1. Germline loops: CDR1 GTSNPN, CDR2 SVGIG (reference sequence). The ends lost 2 bases at V and 1 base at J; junction bases unmatched: 3. This CDR3 has 14 residues. The CDR3 DNA follows: TGTGCCTGGAGTACCGGGACAGGGTCCTACGAGCAGTACTTC. Protein product: CAWSTGTGSYEQYF.

This clone was counted at least ten times. CDR3 protein: CAVSAGTNNEQFF. Written as DNA, the CDR3 is TGTGCCGTTTCTGCCGGGACTAACAATGAGCAGTTCTTC. The gene calls are TRBV6-4 and TRBJ2-1; 7 bases match TRBD2. The CDR3 spans 13 residues. Losses at the gene ends were 11 bases for V and 5 bases for J; bases not matched to a gene: 9. CDR1 MRHNA and CDR2 SNTAGT come from the germline V gene.

This clone was observed at least ten times. This sequence joins TRBV5-1 and TRBJ2-5; the match to TRBD2 covers 9 bases. The V gene's germline CDR1 is SGHRS and CDR2 YFSETQ. This CDR3 has 16 residues. With V trimmed by 4 bases and J by 4 bases, 11 bases remained unmatched. The CDR3, as DNA: TGCGCCAGCAGCGTCCAGGTAGCGGGAGATGGAGAGACCCAGTACTTC. Translating gives CASSVQVAGDGETQYF.

The rearrangement links TRBV7-2 to TRBJ2-7, with TRBD2 matching 12 bases. The germline V gene has CDR1 SGHTA and CDR2 FQGNSA. This CDR3 is built from 19 residues. J gave up 0 bases and V 0 bases, and 9 bases lay outside the gene matches. The CDR3 reads CASSLARLAGGPSSYEQYF. The DNA for the CDR3 is TGTGCCAGCAGCTTAGCGCGGCTAGCGGGAGGGCCCAGCTCCTACGAGCAGTACTTC.

In its sample, this clone was seen many times. The V gene is TRBV13, the J gene TRBJ1-2; no clear D gene. This CDR3 has 12 residues. The V end was cut by 5 bases, the J end by 8 bases, with 12 bases between. Per the germline V gene, CDR1 is PRHDT and CDR2 is FYEKMQ (reference sequence). CDR3 DNA: TGTGCCAGCAGCGTCACTGGCAGGGGCTACACCTTC. This encodes CASSVTGRGYTF.

Relative to its sample, this clone is medium-sized. This rearrangement joins TRBV25-1 to TRBJ2-3; 7 bases align to TRBD1. V lost 9 bases, J lost 2 bases, and 2 bases stayed unmatched. The CDR3 covers 12 residues. Per germline, CDR1 MGHDK and CDR2 SYGVNS. The CDR3 protein is CASTGDTDTQYF. The CDR3 DNA follows: TGTGCCAGTACAGGGGACACAGATACGCAGTATTTT.

This clone was seen a few times. This chain connects TRBV5-6 to TRBJ2-7; 11 bases match TRBD1. The trim removed 3 bases at V and 3 bases at J, leaving 2 bases unmatched. CDR1 is SGHDT, CDR2 YYEEEE, per germline. The CDR3 length is 14 residues. The CDR3 sequence: CASSSGTGGYEQYF. DNA of the CDR3: TGTGCCAGCAGCTCCGGGACAGGGGGCTACGAGCAGTACTTC.

This clone was counted ten times or more. CDR3 in amino acids: CASSLDSQREESERSYNEQFF. CDR3 sequence (DNA): TGTGCCAGCAGTTTAGACTCGCAGCGGGAGGAAAGTGAACGCTCCTACAATGAGCAGTTCTTC. The chain employs TRBV28 and TRBJ2-1, with 9 bases that match TRBD2. This CDR3 spans 21 amino acids. The trim removed 2 bases at V and 0 bases at J, leaving 17 bases unmatched. Germline CDR1 MDHEN, CDR2 SYDVKM. The full variable domain, completed using reference TRBV28 and TRBJ2-1, is DVKVTQSSRYLVKRTGEKVFLECVQDMDHENMFWYRQDPGLGLRLIYFSYDVKMKEKGDIPEGYSVSREKKERFSLILESASTNQTSMYLCASSLDSQREESERSYNEQFFGPGTRLTVL.

This clone was seen ten or more times. This chain joins TRBV6-1 and TRBJ1-2; a possible D gene is TRBD1 (6 bases). CDR1 is MNHNS and CDR2 is SASEGT in the germline V gene. With 2 bases removed from V and 0 bases from J, the gap between germline ends came to 13 bases. The CDR3 spans 16 residues. CDR3 coding DNA: TGTGCCAGCAGTGAAACCCCACGGACAGCTAACTATGGCTACACCTTC. This encodes CASSETPRTANYGYTF.

Ten or more counts support this clone. V gene TRBV2 combines with J gene TRBJ1-1; 7 bases are shared with TRBD1. The CDR3 length is 15 residues. V gave up 4 bases and J gave up 1 base; unmatched junction bases: 6. Germline V CDR1 and CDR2: SNHLY, FYNNEI. CDR3 amino acids: CASSGDRAGNTEAFF. CDR3 nucleotides: TGTGCCAGCAGTGGCGACAGGGCAGGGAACACTGAAGCTTTCTTT.